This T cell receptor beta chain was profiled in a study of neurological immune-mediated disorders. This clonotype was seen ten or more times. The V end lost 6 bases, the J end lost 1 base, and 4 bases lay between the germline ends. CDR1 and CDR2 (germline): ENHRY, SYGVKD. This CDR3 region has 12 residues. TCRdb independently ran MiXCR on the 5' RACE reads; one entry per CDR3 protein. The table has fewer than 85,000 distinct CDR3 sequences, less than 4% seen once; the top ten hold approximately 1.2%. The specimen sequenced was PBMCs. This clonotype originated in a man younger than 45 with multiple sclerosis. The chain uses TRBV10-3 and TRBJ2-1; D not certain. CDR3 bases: TGTGCCATCAGGGGGTCCTACAATGAGCAGTTCTTC. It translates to CAIRGSYNEQFF.